This TCR beta chain originates from a study of CXCR3-negative and CXCR3-positive naive CD8 T cells. 5' RACE with UMI labels generated the TRB cDNA libraries. TCRdb re-called the 5' RACE reads, yielding one record per CDR3 amino acid sequence without DNA. The data include over 70,000 distinct CDR3 sequences; the top ten clones carry roughly 0.8%. Germline V gene sequence: CDR1 MNHNY, CDR2 SVGAGI (reference sequence). The CDR3 spans 17 residues. In regard to this clonotype: As yet, its antigen is unknown.

Study outcomes and limitations: CXCR3-positive naive cells had TRB CDR3s that were more hydrophobic than CXCR3-negative naive cells had.

Sequencing used naive CXCR3+ CD8+ T cells from blood. As to subset: CD45RO-CCR7+CD27+CD95- naive CD8+ T cells expressing CXCR3 (TNR3+). The TCR was taken from a human donor in good health. Some clones in this sample may be carry-over from other donors' samples. This chain links TRBV6-6 with TRBJ2-1; TCRdb reports TRBD2, a call that lacks DNA to check it against. The CDR3 loop is CASSTPWTSGAYNEQFF.